The next 15 T cell receptor beta chains were all read from a single sample in a study of T cell changes during pregnancy in multiple sclerosis. This table comes from immunoSEQ multiplex PCR, and its TCRdb copy is limited to in-frame clones, with some not included. The data contain 68,000 or so clones, about 90% of them singletons. The starting material was peripheral blood, obtained in the second trimester of pregnancy. The receptors stem from a female donor with multiple sclerosis, enrolled in a pregnancy study.

The V and J genes are TRBV25-1 and TRBJ1-2, with no clear D. Trimming stripped 3 bases from V and 4 bases from J, with 12 bases between. The CDR3 covers 14 residues. In germline, CDR1 is MGHDK, CDR2 SYGVNS. CDR3 loop: CASSDGQGFYGYTF. Written as DNA, the CDR3 is TGTGCCAGCAGTGATGGGCAAGGATTCTATGGCTACACCTTC.

This chain uses TRBV19 with TRBJ2-6; D is unclear. The CDR3 loop spans 15 amino acids. CDR1 is LNHDA and CDR2 is SQIVND in the germline V gene (reference sequence). Trimming cost V 1 base and J 2 bases, with 6 bases left between them. The CDR3 DNA sequence: TGTGCCAGTAGTATAGTCACAACTGGGGCCAACGTCCTGACTTTC. Protein sequence: CASSIVTTGANVLTF.

This clone was seen only once. This rearrangement joins TRBV7-2 to TRBJ1-6; maybe TRBD1 (5 bases). This CDR3 has 18 amino acids. The ends were cut back, 8 bases at V and 2 bases at J, with 22 bases in the middle. Germline loops: CDR1 SGHTA, CDR2 FQGNSA. CDR3 coding DNA: TGTGCCAGCCTCCCCCGGGGGATTCAGCTGGCCTATAATTCACCCCTCCACTTT. Protein sequence: CASLPRGIQLAYNSPLHF.

V is TRBV5-8 and J is TRBJ2-3; tentatively, D is TRBD2 (6 bases). Germline V gene lookup returns CDR1 SGHTS and CDR2 YDEGEE. The length of the CDR3 is 14 residues. Trimming pared 0 bases from V and 8 bases from J, leaving 13 bases between. DNA for the CDR3: TGTGCCAGCAGCTTGGTACCCATGGGGGGTACGCAGTATTTT. The encoded protein is CASSLVPMGGTQYF.

CDR3 DNA: TGTGCCAGCAGTCCTAAGACTAGCGGGGGGGCCTGGGAGGAGACCCAGTACTTC. Translated: CASSPKTSGGAWEETQYF. The chain employs TRBV7-2 and TRBJ2-5; 14 bases agree with TRBD2. Per germline, CDR1 SGHTA and CDR2 FQGNSA. CDR3 length equals 18 residues. J lost 5 bases, V lost 6 bases, and 14 bases had no gene match. Full variable domain (remainder filled in from reference TRBV7-2 and TRBJ2-5): GAGVSQSPSNKVTEKGKDVELRCDPISGHTALYWYRQSLGQGLEFLIYFQGNSAPDKSGLPSDRFSAERTGGSVSTLTIQRTQQEDSAVYLCASSPKTSGGAWEETQYFGPGTRLLVL.

The count of this clone is one. The chain recombines TRBV7-3 with TRBJ2-3; TRBD1 aligns across 7 bases. Unmatched junction bases numbered 11, after V lost 1 base and J lost 4 bases. Germline-derived CDR1 and CDR2 are SGHTA and FQGTGA. The CDR3 covers 17 residues. CDR3: CASSLSPGQPEADTQYF. The CDR3 DNA reads TGTGCCAGCAGCTTAAGCCCGGGACAGCCGGAGGCAGATACGCAGTATTTT.

Only one count was recorded for this clone. The rearrangement joins TRBV6-5 to TRBJ1-1; a possible D gene is TRBD1 (6 bases). Trimming removed 6 bases at V and 1 base at J, with 6 bases between. The CDR3 runs to 12 residues. Per the germline V gene, CDR1 is MNHEY and CDR2 is SVGAGI. The CDR3 sequence: CASRTGNTEAFF. The CDR3, as DNA: TGTGCCAGCAGGACAGGGAACACTGAAGCTTTCTTT.

CDR3 residues: CASSQEVGAGGVHTGELFF. The CDR3 DNA sequence: TGCGCCAGCAGCCAAGAAGTCGGGGCAGGGGGCGTCCACACCGGGGAGCTGTTTTTT. This chain uses TRBV4-3 with TRBJ2-2; 8 bases fit TRBD1. V lost 0 bases and J lost 3; bases outside the gene matches: 12. Germline assignment: CDR1 LGHNA and CDR2 YSLEER. This CDR3 is built from 19 residues.

The chain is built from TRBV5-1 and TRBJ2-6, with TRBD1 matching 7 bases. Germline CDR1 and CDR2: SGHRS and YFSETQ. With 4 bases clipped from V and 3 bases from J, the junction kept 7 bases outside the gene matches. The length of the CDR3 is 16 residues. The CDR3 sequence is CASSPLTGFGANVLTF. DNA of the CDR3: TGCGCCAGCAGCCCACTGACAGGGTTTGGGGCCAACGTCCTGACTTTC.

The rearrangement uses TRBV5-6 and TRBJ1-4, with 12 bases fitting TRBD1. V dropped 3 bases and J dropped 7; count of bases not matched to a gene: 4. The CDR3 length is 15 residues. The germline gives CDR1 SGHDT, CDR2 YYEEEE. The chain's CDR3 is CASSYTGQGAEKLFF. CDR3 bases: TGTGCCAGCAGCTACACGGGACAGGGGGCTGAAAAACTGTTTTTT.

This clone has just a few counts. The V and J genes are TRBV7-3 and TRBJ1-1; D is perhaps TRBD1 (5 bases). CDR1 and CDR2 (germline): SGHTA, FQGTGA. V was shortened by 0 bases and J by 11 bases, with 13 bases between the two germline ends. This CDR3 has 13 residues. As DNA, the CDR3 is TGTGCCAGCAGCTTAACGTTAACAGGAGACGCTTTCTTT. Its translation: CASSLTLTGDAFF.

The rearrangement uses TRBV7-2 and TRBJ2-7; 7 nucleotides agree with TRBD1. The V and J ends lost 1 base and 2 bases, in that order; junction bases with no gene match: 2. The CDR3 covers 14 residues. Germline assignment: CDR1 SGHTA and CDR2 FQGNSA. The CDR3 is CASSLEGQTYEQYF. CDR3 in DNA: TGTGCCAGCAGCTTAGAGGGACAGACCTACGAGCAGTACTTC.

The chain employs TRBV30 and TRBJ2-2, with a possible D match to TRBD2 (6 bases). Per the germline V gene, CDR1 is GTSNPN and CDR2 is SVGIG (reference sequence). V was trimmed by 7 bases and J by 3 bases, leaving 15 bases between them. The CDR3 runs 14 residues. The DNA of the CDR3 is TGTGCCTTTCGCGGAGGGTCTTACACCGGGGAGCTGTTTTTT. Amino acid sequence: CAFRGGSYTGELFF. The full variable domain, its missing parts supplied by reference TRBV30 and TRBJ2-2, is SQTIHQWPATLVQPVGSPLSLECTVEGTSNPNLYWYRQAAGRGLQLLFYSVGIGQISSEVPQNLSASRPQDRQFILSSKKLLLSDSGFYLCAFRGGSYTGELFFGEGSRLTVL.

The genes are TRBV6-1 and TRBJ2-1; a weak D match, TRBD2 (5 bases). Deletions cut 2 bases from V and 0 bases from J, with 11 bases between. Looked up from germline, CDR1 is MNHNS and CDR2 is SASEGT. The CDR3 contains 16 residues. The CDR3 coding sequence is TGTGCCAGCAGTGAATGGGTGGGGAGCTCCTACAATGAGCAGTTCTTC. This codes for CASSEWVGSSYNEQFF.

The chain employs TRBV7-8 and TRBJ2-7; 8 nucleotides agree with TRBD2. The length of the CDR3 is 14 residues. Trimming cost V 5 bases and J 2 bases; bases outside gene matches: 5. Germline-derived CDR1 and CDR2 are SGHVS and FQNEAQ. In DNA, the CDR3 is TGTGCCAGCAGCCATCCGGGACTAGCCTACGAGCAGTACTTC. Its protein is CASSHPGLAYEQYF.